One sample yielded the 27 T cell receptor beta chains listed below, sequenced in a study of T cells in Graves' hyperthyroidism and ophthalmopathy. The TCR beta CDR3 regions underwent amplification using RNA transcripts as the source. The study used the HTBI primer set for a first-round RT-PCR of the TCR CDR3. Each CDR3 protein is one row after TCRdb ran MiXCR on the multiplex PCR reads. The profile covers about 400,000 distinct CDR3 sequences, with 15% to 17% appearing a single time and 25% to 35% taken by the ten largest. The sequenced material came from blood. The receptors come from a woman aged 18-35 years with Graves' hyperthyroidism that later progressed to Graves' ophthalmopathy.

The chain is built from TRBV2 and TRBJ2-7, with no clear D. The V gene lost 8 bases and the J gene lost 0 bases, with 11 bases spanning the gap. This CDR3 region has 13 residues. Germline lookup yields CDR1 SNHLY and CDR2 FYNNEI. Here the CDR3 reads CASVGDFSYEQYF. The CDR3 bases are TGTGCCAGCGTGGGCGATTTCTCCTACGAGCAGTACTTC.

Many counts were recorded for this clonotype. For the CDR3, the DNA is TGCAGTGCTCCCCGGCCAGCGGGAGTAGGTGAGACCCAGTACTTC. Amino acids: CSAPRPAGVGETQYF. The rearrangement joins TRBV20-1 to TRBJ2-5; 8 nucleotides align to TRBD2. Germline assignment: CDR1 DFQATT and CDR2 SNEGSKA (reference sequence). The CDR3 covers 15 residues. V shed 5 bases, J shed 5 bases, and the junction held 13 bases outside the gene matches.

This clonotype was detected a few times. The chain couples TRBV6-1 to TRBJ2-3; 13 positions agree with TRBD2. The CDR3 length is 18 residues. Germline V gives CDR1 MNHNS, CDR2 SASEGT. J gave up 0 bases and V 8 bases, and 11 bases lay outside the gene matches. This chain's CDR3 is CASGYLGLAGQSTDTQYF. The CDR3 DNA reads TGTGCCAGCGGGTATCTGGGACTAGCGGGACAAAGCACAGATACGCAGTATTTT.

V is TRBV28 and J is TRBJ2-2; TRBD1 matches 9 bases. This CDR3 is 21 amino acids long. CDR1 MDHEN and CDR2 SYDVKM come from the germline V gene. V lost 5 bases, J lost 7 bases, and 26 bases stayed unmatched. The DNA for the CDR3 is TGTGCCAGCAGTACCTACCCCGGGACAGGGTCCACCCCAAGTCATGGCGGGGAGCTGTTTTTT. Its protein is CASSTYPGTGSTPSHGGELFF.

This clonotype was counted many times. CDR3 in amino acids: CASRVGQPNTEAFF. The CDR3 nucleotides are TGTGCCAGCAGGGTTGGGCAGCCGAACACTGAAGCTTTCTTT. The chain couples TRBV6-1 to TRBJ1-1; D uncertain. Per the germline V gene, CDR1 is MNHNS and CDR2 is SASEGT. V was pared by 6 bases and J by 1 base, with 12 bases between. The CDR3 is made up of 14 amino acids.

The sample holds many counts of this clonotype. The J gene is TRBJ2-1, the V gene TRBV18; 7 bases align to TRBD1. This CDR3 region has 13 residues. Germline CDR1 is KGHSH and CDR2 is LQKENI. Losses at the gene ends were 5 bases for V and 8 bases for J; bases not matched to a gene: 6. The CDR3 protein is CASSTGARDEQFF. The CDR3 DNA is TGTGCCAGCTCAACAGGGGCGCGGGATGAGCAGTTCTTC.

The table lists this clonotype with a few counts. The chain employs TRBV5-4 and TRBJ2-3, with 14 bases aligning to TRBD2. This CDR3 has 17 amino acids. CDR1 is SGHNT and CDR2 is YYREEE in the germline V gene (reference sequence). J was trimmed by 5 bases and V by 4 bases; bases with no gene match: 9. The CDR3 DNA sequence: TGTGCCAGCAGCCAGGAGGGACTAGCGGGAGCGGAAGATACGCAGTATTTT. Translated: CASSQEGLAGAEDTQYF.

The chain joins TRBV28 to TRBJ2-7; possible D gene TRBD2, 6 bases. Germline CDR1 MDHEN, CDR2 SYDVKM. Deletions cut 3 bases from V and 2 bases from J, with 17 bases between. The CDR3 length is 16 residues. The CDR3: CASSFWDLGGTYEQYF. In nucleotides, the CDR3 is TGTGCCAGCAGTTTTTGGGACCTTGGAGGGACCTACGAGCAGTACTTC. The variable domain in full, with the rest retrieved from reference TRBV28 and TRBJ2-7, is DVKVTQSSRYLVKRTGEKVFLECVQDMDHENMFWYRQDPGLGLRLIYFSYDVKMKEKGDIPEGYSVSREKKERFSLILESASTNQTSMYLCASSFWDLGGTYEQYFGPGTRLTVT.

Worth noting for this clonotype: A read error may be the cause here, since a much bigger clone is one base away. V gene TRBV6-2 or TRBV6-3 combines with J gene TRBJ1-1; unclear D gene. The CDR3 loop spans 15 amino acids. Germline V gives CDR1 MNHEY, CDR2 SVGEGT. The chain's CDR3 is CASGYSLQVNTEAFF. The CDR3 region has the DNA TGTGCCAGCGGTTACTCTCTCCAAGTGAACACTGAAGCTTTCTTT.

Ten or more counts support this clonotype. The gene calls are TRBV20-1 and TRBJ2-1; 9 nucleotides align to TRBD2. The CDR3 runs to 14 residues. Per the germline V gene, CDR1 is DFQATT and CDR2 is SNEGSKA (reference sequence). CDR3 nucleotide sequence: TGCAGCACCAAGCGGGAGGCGGTTACAGATGAGCAGTTCTTC. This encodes CSTKREAVTDEQFF.

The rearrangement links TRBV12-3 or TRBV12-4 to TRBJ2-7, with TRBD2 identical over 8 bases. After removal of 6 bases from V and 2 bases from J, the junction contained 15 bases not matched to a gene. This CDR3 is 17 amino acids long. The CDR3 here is CASSFGAQLADTYEQYF. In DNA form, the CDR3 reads TGTGCCAGCAGCTTCGGGGCCCAACTAGCGGACACCTACGAGCAGTACTTC.

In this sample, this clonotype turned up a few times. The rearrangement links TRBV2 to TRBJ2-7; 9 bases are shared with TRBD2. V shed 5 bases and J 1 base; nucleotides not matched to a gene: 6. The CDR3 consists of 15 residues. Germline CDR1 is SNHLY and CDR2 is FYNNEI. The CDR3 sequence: CASSPSSGTSYEQYF. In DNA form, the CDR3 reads TGTGCCAGCAGTCCGTCTAGCGGGACTTCCTACGAGCAGTACTTC.

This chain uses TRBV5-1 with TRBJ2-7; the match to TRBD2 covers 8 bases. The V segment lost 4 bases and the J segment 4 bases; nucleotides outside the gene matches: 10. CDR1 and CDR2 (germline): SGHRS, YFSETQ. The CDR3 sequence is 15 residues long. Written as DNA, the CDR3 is TGCGCCAGCAGCCTAGCGGGTGATACTCCTTACGAGCAGTACTTC. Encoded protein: CASSLAGDTPYEQYF.

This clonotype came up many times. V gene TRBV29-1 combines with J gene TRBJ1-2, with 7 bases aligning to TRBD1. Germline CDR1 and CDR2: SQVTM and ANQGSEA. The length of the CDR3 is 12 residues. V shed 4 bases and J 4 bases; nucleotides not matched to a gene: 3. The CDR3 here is CSVATGAYGYTF. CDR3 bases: TGCAGCGTTGCTACAGGGGCCTATGGCTACACCTTC.

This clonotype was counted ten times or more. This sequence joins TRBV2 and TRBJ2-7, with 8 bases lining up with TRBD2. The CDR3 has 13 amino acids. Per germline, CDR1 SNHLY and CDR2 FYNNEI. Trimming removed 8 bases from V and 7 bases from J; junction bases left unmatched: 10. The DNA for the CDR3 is TGTGCCAGCGAAGCGGGAGCCCCGCGAGAGCAGTACTTC. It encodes CASEAGAPREQYF. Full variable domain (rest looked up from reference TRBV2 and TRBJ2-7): EPEVTQTPSHQVTQMGQEVILRCVPISNHLYFYWYRQILGQKVEFLVSFYNNEISEKSEIFDDQFSVERPDGSNFTLKIRSTKLEDSAMYFCASEAGAPREQYFGPGTRLTVT.

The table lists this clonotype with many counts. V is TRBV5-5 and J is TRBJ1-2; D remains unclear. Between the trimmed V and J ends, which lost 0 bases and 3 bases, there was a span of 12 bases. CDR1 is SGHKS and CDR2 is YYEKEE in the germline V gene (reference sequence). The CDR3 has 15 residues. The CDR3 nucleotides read TGTGCCAGCAGCTTGGACGGGGTAACGGACTATGGCTACACCTTC. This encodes CASSLDGVTDYGYTF.

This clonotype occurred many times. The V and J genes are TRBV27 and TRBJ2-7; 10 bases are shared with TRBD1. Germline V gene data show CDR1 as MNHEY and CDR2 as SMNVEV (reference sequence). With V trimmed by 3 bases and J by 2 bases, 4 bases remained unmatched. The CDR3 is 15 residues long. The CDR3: CASSFGTGETYEQYF. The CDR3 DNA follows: TGTGCCAGCAGTTTTGGGACAGGGGAAACCTACGAGCAGTACTTC.

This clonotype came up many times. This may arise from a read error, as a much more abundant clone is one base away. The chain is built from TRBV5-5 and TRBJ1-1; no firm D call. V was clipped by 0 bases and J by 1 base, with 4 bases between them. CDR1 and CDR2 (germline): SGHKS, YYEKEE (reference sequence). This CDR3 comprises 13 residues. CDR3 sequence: CASSLEQNTEAFF. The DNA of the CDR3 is TGTGCCAGCAGCTTGGAACAGAACACTGAAGCTTTCTTT.

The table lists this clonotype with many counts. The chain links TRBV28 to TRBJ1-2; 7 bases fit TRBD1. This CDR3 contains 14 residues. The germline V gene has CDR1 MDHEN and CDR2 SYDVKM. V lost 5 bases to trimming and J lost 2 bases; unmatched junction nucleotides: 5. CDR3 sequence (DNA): TGTGCCAGCAGTCCAGACAGGGCGAACTATGGCTACACCTTC. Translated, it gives CASSPDRANYGYTF.

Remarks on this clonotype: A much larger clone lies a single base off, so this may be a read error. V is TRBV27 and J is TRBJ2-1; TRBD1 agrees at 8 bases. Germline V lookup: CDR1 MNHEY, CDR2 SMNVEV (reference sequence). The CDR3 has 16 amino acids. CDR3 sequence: CASSLSTQGGYNEQLF. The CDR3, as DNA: TGTGCCAGCAGTTTATCTACACAGGGGGGCTACAATGAGCAGCTCTTC.

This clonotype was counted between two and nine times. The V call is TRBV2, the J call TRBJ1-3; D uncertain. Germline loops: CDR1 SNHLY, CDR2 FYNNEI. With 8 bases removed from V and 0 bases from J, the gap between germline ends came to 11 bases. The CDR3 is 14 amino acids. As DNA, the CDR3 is TGTGCCAGCCGAGACCCCCGCTCTGGAAACACCATATATTTT. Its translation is CASRDPRSGNTIYF.

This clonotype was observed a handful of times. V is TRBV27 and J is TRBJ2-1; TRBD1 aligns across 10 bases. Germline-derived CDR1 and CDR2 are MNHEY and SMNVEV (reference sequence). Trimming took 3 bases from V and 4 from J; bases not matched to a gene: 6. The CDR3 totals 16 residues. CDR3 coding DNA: TGTGCCAGCAGTTTGCCCGGACAGGGGGGTTACAATGAGCAGTTCTTC. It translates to CASSLPGQGGYNEQFF.

The CDR3 protein is CASSPRDRGDQETQYF. CDR3 DNA: TGTGCCAGCAGCCCCCGGGACAGGGGCGACCAAGAGACCCAGTACTTC. The chain joins TRBV4-2 to TRBJ2-5; 10 nucleotides agree with TRBD1. With 4 bases clipped from V and 0 bases from J, the junction kept 5 bases outside the gene matches. Germline V gene lookup returns CDR1 LGHNA and CDR2 YNFKEQ. This CDR3 contains 16 residues.

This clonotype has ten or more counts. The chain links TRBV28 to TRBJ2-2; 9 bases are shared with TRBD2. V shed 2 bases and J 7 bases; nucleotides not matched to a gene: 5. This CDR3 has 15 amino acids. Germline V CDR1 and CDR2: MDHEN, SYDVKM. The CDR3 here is CASSLQLAGVGELFF. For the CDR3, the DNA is TGTGCCAGCAGTTTACAACTAGCGGGCGTCGGGGAGCTGTTTTTT.

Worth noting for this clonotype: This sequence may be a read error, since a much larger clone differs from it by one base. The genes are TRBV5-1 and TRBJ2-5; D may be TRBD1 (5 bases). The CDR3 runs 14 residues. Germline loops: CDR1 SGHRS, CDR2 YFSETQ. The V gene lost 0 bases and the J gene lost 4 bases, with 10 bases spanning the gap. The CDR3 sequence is CASSLAGARETQYF. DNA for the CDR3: TGCGCCAGCAGCTTGGCTGGGGCCCGAGAGACCCAGTACTTC.

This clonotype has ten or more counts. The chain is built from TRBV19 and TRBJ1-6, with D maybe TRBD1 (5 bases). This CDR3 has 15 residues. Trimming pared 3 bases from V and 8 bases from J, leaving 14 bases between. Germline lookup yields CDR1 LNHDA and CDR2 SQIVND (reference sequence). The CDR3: CASSMDTNPYSPLHF. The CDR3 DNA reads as TGTGCCAGTAGTATGGACACCAACCCGTATTCACCCCTCCACTTT. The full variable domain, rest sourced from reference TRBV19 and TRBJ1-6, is DGGITQSPKYLFRKEGQNVTLSCEQNLNHDAMYWYRQDPGQGLRLIYYSQIVNDFQKGDIAEGYSVSREKKESFPLTVTSAQKNPTAFYLCASSMDTNPYSPLHFGNGTRLTVT.

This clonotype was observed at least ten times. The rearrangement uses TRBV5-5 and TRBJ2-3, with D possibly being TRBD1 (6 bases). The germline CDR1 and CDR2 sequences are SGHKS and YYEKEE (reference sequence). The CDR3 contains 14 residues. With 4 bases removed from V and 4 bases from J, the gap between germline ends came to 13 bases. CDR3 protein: CASSAGTMADTQYF. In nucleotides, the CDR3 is TGTGCCAGCAGCGCTGGGACAATGGCAGATACGCAGTATTTT.